Listed here are 16 T cell receptor beta chains from one sample, sequenced in a study of blood T cell repertoires in COVID-19. The repertoire was sequenced with immunoSEQ multiplex PCR; TCRdb's copy has only in-frame clones and lacks some. The sample has about 240,000 clones, around 90% seen once. The sequencing input was peripheral blood. These receptors originate from a man in his 60s who had recovered from COVID-19.

J is TRBJ2-1 and V is TRBV20-1; 7 bases line up with TRBD2. Germline V gives CDR1 DFQATT, CDR2 SNEGSKA (reference sequence). V was pared by 3 bases and J by 3 bases, with 11 bases of the junction left unmatched. CDR3 length: 16 amino acids. CDR3 bases: TGCAGTGCTAGTTCCCCCGCTAGCGGAATCTACAATGAGCAGTTCTTC. Amino acids: CSASSPASGIYNEQFF.

This clone has a single count. The chain joins TRBV6-2 or TRBV6-3 to TRBJ2-7; perhaps TRBD1 as D (6 bases). V lost 4 bases and J lost 6, with 19 bases in between. CDR3 size: 15 residues. CDR1 is MNHEY, CDR2 SVGEGT, per germline. The CDR3 DNA sequence: TGTGCCAGCAGTTCCTCCCTTCGGACAGTGACCGAGCAGTACGTC. As protein: CASSSSLRTVTEQYV.

The rearrangement joins TRBV28 to TRBJ1-3, with TRBD1 identical over 8 bases. CDR3 size: 15 residues. CDR1 and CDR2 (germline): MDHEN, SYDVKM. Trimming removed 2 bases from V and 4 bases from J; junction bases left unmatched: 4. The CDR3 DNA sequence: TGTGCCAGCAGTTTACAGGGGGCGCAGGGAAACACCATATATTTT. It specifies CASSLQGAQGNTIYF.

This rearrangement joins TRBV5-6 to TRBJ1-1; the D is unclear. From germline, CDR1 is SGHDT and CDR2 YYEEEE. Trimming took off 4 bases at V and 1 base at J, with 17 bases between the two ends. The CDR3 runs to 16 residues. The CDR3: CASSRRAAGWNTEAFF. The CDR3 bases are TGTGCCAGCAGCCGGAGAGCGGCAGGCTGGAACACTGAAGCTTTCTTT.

This chain joins TRBV28 and TRBJ2-1; 7 bases line up with TRBD2. The CDR3 is 8 amino acids. The J segment lost 15 bases and the V segment lost 8 bases, leaving 1 base of the junction unmatched. Germline values: CDR1 MDHEN, CDR2 SYDVKM. The CDR3 protein is CASGGGFF. CDR3 in DNA: TGTGCCAGCGGGGGGGGGTTCTTC.

This chain links TRBV6-6 with TRBJ2-3; unclear D gene. CDR3 length: 14 residues. The germline gives CDR1 MNHNY, CDR2 SVGAGI (reference sequence). V lost 10 bases and J lost 3, with 17 bases in between. In DNA form, the CDR3 reads TGTGCCACCCACAGTTATTCGGCGACAGATACGCAGTATTTT. Its translation: CATHSYSATDTQYF.

V is TRBV9 and J is TRBJ1-1; D gene unclear. Germline lookup yields CDR1 SGDLS and CDR2 YYNGEE. This CDR3 has 14 residues. Trimming stripped 1 base from V and 0 bases from J, with 7 bases between. The CDR3 reads CASSVNTLNTEAFF. The DNA of the CDR3 is TGTGCCAGCAGCGTAAACACCCTGAACACTGAAGCTTTCTTT.

The chain recombines TRBV5-8 with TRBJ1-5, with a tentative D call TRBD1 (6 bases). Germline CDR1 is SGHTS and CDR2 is YDEGEE. The CDR3 spans 17 residues. Trimming shortened V by 4 bases and J by 7 bases, and 24 bases separated the two germline ends. The CDR3 region has the DNA TGTGCCAGCAGCCTTCCGGGACACCATCGCGGGTACCAGCCCCAGCATTTT. Translation gives CASSLPGHHRGYQPQHF.

The chain uses TRBV4-1 and TRBJ2-7, with 9 bases aligning to TRBD1. The V gene's germline CDR1 is MGHRA and CDR2 YSYEKL. The CDR3 contains 14 residues. The V and J ends lost 4 bases and 4 bases, in that order; junction bases with no gene match: 5. CDR3 region: CASSLGQGRYEQYF. In nucleotides, the CDR3 is TGCGCCAGCAGCCTCGGACAGGGGAGGTACGAGCAGTACTTC.

The chain couples TRBV10-3 to TRBJ2-7; 9 bases fit TRBD1. Unmatched junction bases numbered 6, after V lost 6 bases and J lost 0 bases. The germline CDR1 and CDR2 sequences are ENHRY and SYGVKD. The CDR3 is 15 residues long. The CDR3 sequence is CAISRGQGSSYEQYF. The DNA of the CDR3 is TGTGCCATCAGCAGGGGACAGGGTAGCTCCTACGAGCAGTACTTC.

This chain links TRBV6-5 with TRBJ1-4; a possible D gene is TRBD1 (5 bases). The CDR3 is made up of 14 amino acids. CDR1 is MNHEY and CDR2 is SVGAGI in the germline V gene. V lost 8 bases and J lost 4, with 14 bases in between. The CDR3 region is CASAVGANNEKLFF. CDR3 in DNA: TGTGCCAGCGCGGTTGGGGCGAATAATGAAAAACTGTTTTTT.

The CDR3 protein is CASKHRDLSTDTQYF. CDR3 DNA: TGCGCCAGCAAACACCGGGACTTGAGCACAGATACGCAGTATTTT. This rearrangement joins TRBV10-2 to TRBJ2-3; weak D call: TRBD2 (6 bases). CDR1 is WSHSY and CDR2 is SAAADI in the germline V gene. V was clipped by 7 bases and J by 0 bases, with 14 bases between them. This CDR3 is 15 amino acids long.

The chain recombines TRBV7-2 with TRBJ1-5; a possible D gene is TRBD1 (6 bases). Trimming stripped 3 bases from V and 2 bases from J, with 11 bases between. Germline lookup yields CDR1 SGHTA and CDR2 FQGNSA. This CDR3 is 15 amino acids long. CDR3 sequence: CASSFQGNGNQPQHF. CDR3 bases: TGTGCCAGCAGCTTCCAGGGGAACGGCAATCAGCCCCAGCATTTT.

This sequence joins TRBV12-3 or TRBV12-4 and TRBJ1-1; D not resolved. V lost 5 bases, J lost 4 bases, and 11 bases lay in between. CDR3 size: 13 residues. The CDR3: CASSLILVTEAFF. As DNA, the CDR3 is TGTGCCAGCAGTCTTATCTTAGTCACTGAAGCTTTCTTT.

The chain has TRBV2 and TRBJ2-3; TRBD2 aligns across 9 bases. The trim removed 6 bases at V and 6 bases at J, leaving 7 bases unmatched. The CDR3 runs 14 residues. Per the germline V gene, CDR1 is SNHLY and CDR2 is FYNNEI. CDR3 coding DNA: TGTGCCAGCAGGCGCGGGGGGGCCGCCGATACGCAGTATTTT. This codes for CASRRGGAADTQYF.

The CDR3 DNA sequence: TGTGCCAGCAGTCGACCGGGACAGGGGGGCAATGAGCAGTTCTTC. As protein: CASSRPGQGGNEQFF. The gene calls are TRBV6-5 and TRBJ2-1; 11 bases are shared with TRBD1. The CDR3 sequence is 15 residues long. The germline CDR1 and CDR2 sequences are MNHEY and SVGAGI. The V segment lost 5 bases and the J segment 6 bases; nucleotides outside the gene matches: 6.